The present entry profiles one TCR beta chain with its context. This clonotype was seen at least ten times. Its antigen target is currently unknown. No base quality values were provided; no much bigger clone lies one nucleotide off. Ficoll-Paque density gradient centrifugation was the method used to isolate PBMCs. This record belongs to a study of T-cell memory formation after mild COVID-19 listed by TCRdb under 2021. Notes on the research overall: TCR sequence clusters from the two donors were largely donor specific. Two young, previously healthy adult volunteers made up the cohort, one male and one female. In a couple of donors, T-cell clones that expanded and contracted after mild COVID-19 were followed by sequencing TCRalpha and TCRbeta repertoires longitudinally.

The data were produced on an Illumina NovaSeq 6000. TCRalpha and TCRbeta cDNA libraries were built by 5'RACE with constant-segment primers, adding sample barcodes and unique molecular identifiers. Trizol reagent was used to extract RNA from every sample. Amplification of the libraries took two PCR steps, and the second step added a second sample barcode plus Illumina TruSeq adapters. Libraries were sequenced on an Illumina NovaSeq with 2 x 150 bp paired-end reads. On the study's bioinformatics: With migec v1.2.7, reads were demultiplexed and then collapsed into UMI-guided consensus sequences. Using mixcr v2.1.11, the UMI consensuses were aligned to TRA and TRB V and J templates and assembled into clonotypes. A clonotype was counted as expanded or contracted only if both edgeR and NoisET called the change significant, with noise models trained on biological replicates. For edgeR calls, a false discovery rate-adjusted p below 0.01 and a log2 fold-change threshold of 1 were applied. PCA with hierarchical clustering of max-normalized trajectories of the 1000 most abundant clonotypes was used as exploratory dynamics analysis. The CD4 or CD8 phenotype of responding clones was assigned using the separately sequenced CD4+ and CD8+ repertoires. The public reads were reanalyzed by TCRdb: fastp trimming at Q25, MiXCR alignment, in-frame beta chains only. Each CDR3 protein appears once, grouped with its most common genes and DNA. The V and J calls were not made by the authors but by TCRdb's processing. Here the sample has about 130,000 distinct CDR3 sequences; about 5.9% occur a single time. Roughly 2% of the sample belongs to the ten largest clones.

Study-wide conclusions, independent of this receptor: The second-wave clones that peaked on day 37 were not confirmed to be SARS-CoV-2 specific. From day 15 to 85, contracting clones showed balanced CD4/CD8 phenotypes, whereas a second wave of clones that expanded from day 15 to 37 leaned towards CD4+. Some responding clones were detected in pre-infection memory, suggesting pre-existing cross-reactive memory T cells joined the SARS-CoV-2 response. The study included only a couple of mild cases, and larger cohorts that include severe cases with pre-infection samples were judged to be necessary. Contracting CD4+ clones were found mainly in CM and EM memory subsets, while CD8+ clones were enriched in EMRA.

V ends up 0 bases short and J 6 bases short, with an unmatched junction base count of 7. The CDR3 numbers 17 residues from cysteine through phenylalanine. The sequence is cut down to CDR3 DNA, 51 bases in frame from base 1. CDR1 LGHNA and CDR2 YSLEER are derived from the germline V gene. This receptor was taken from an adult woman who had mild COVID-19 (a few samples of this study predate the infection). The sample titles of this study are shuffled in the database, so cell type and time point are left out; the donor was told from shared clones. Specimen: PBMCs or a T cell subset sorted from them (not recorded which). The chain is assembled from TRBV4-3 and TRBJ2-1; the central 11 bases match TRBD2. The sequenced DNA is TGCGCCAGCAGCCAAGACCTTACTAGCGGGAGTACCAATGAGCAGTTCTTC. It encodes CASSQDLTSGSTNEQFF.